Listed here are 27 T cell receptor beta chains from one sample, sequenced in a study of metastatic and nonmetastatic thyroid tumors. TCRdb redid the clone calls on the PCR reads using MiXCR. The data show about 16,000 clones, roughly 25% seen once. No patient received treatment before thyroid surgery. Sequenced sample: adjacent normal tissue. All receptors come from a female donor with papillary thyroid cancer or a benign thyroid nodule (not recorded which). Some clones in this sample may be carry-over from other donors' samples.

This clone was picked up a small number of times. This sequence may be a read error, since a much larger clone differs from it by one base. The same CDR3 also results from other DNA sequences found in this sample. The chain has TRBV6-1 and TRBJ2-7, with 7 bases that match TRBD2. Germline lookup yields CDR1 MNHNS and CDR2 SASEGT. The CDR3 loop spans 14 amino acids. The V gene end was trimmed by 7 bases and the J gene end by 2 bases; junction bases not matched to a gene: 8. The CDR3: CASKGSGGPYEQYF. The CDR3 coding sequence is TGTGCCAGCAAGGGTTCGGGAGGTCCCTACGAGCAGTACTTC.

This clone ranks as medium-sized (0.01 to 0.1%). The V and J genes are TRBV10-1 and TRBJ2-7, with TRBD2 matching 8 bases. The ends lost 5 bases at V and 3 bases at J; junction bases unmatched: 6. There are 14 residues in the CDR3. Germline V gene data show CDR1 as WNHNN and CDR2 as SYGVQD (reference sequence). The CDR3 DNA reads TGCGCCAGCAGTTTTAGCGGGAAGAACTACGAGCAGTACTTC. This gives the protein CASSFSGKNYEQYF.

This clone was counted a few times. V gene TRBV6-1 combines with J gene TRBJ1-1; TRBD1 aligns across 9 bases. The CDR3 covers 16 residues. The J segment lost 4 bases and the V segment lost 5 bases, leaving 11 bases of the junction unmatched. Germline assignment: CDR1 MNHNS and CDR2 SASEGT. CDR3 nucleotides: TGTGCCAGCAGTCAATACAGGGGGCAATCGTTCACTGAAGCTTTCTTT. Encoded protein: CASSQYRGQSFTEAFF.

This clone was seen more than once but under ten times. V and J are TRBV6-2 or TRBV6-3 and TRBJ2-5; D assignment may be TRBD1 or TRBD2 (5 bases each). Germline CDR1 MNHEY, CDR2 SVGEGT. The CDR3 has 15 residues. Trimming took off 5 bases at V and 8 bases at J, with 21 bases between the two ends. The CDR3 DNA sequence: TGTGCCAGCAGTCAGGCCGGGGCAGAAGAGAACACCCAGTACTTC. This sequence encodes CASSQAGAEENTQYF.

This clone was observed a few times. This chain links TRBV6-1 with TRBJ2-7; TRBD2 might be the D (5 bases). The germline V gene has CDR1 MNHNS and CDR2 SASEGT. The CDR3 runs 13 residues. The germline V and J ends were trimmed by 6 bases and 1 base, with 10 bases remaining between them. The CDR3 DNA follows: TGTGCCAGCAGCAGAACTAGTTCCTACGAGCAGTACTTC. Its translation is CASSRTSSYEQYF.

By proportion, this clone is medium-sized (0.01 to 0.1%). The chain joins TRBV28 to TRBJ2-2; D remains unclear. Trimming cost V 5 bases and J 7 bases, with 17 bases left between them. This CDR3 has 15 amino acids. Germline CDR1 reads MDHEN; CDR2 reads SYDVKM. This CDR3 is CASSPLGVRGGELFF. The CDR3 bases are TGTGCCAGCAGTCCTCTTGGAGTAAGAGGCGGGGAGCTGTTTTTT.

CDR3: CASSLAITDTQYF. The CDR3 DNA reads as TGTGCCAGCAGCTTAGCGATCACAGATACGCAGTATTTT. The chain recombines TRBV7-3 with TRBJ2-3; D ambiguous. Trimming cost V 2 bases and J 2 bases, with 5 bases left between them. The germline V gene has CDR1 SGHTA and CDR2 FQGTGA. This CDR3 has 13 residues. Looking up the rest from reference TRBV7-3 and TRBJ2-3 gives the full variable domain: GAGVSQTPSNKVTEKGKYVELRCDPISGHTALYWYRQSLGQGPEFLIYFQGTGAADDSGLPNDRFFAVRPEGSVSTLKIQRTERGDSAVYLCASSLAITDTQYFGPGTRLTVL.

This clone occurred a few times. The CDR3 sequence is CASSSGAGRTSPYNEQFF. Here the CDR3 DNA reads TGTGCCAGCAGCTCCGGGGCGGGACGGACTAGTCCGTACAATGAGCAGTTCTTC. The chain couples TRBV11-3 to TRBJ2-1; TRBD2 matches 7 bases. CDR1 and CDR2 from the germline V gene are SGHNT and YENEEA. The CDR3 sequence is 18 residues long. V lost 4 bases to trimming and J lost 4 bases; unmatched junction nucleotides: 16.

The chain carries TRBV4-1 and TRBJ1-5, with D perhaps matching TRBD1 (5 bases). V lost 2 bases and J lost 10, with 21 bases in between. The CDR3 contains 16 residues. CDR1 MGHRA and CDR2 YSYEKL come from the germline V gene. This CDR3 reads CASSQTPLGRNDPQHF. In nucleotides, the CDR3 is TGCGCCAGCAGCCAAACCCCACTGGGACGAAATGATCCCCAGCATTTT.

Ten or more counts support this clone. The genes are TRBV6-2 or TRBV6-3 and TRBJ2-7; perhaps TRBD2 as D (6 bases). The germline V gene encodes CDR1 MNHEY and CDR2 SVGEGT. V was clipped by 0 bases and J by 3 bases, with 15 bases between them. This CDR3 region has 16 residues. CDR3 sequence: CASSYSMRDGDYEQYF. CDR3 coding DNA: TGTGCCAGCAGTTACTCGATGCGGGACGGGGACTACGAGCAGTACTTC.

To note about this clone: At one of its ends the junction is not consistent with the germline gene, which may arise from a read error. The chain is built from TRBV28 and TRBJ2-6, with 9 bases that match TRBD2. This CDR3 contains 17 residues. Looked up from germline, CDR1 is MDHEN and CDR2 is SYDVKM. The CDR3 nucleotides read TGTGCCAGCAGTCCGATCCTAGCGGGATCTGTGGCCAACGTCCTGACTTTC. It yields the protein CASSPILAGSVANVLTF. The variable domain in full, completed from reference TRBV28 and TRBJ2-6, reads DVKVTQSSRYLVKRTGEKVFLECVQDMDHENMFWYRQDPGLGLRLIYFSYDVKMKEKGDIPEGYSVSREKKERFSLILESASTNQTSMYLCASSPILAGSVANVLTFGAGSRLTVL.

A note on this clone: A single base separates this from a much larger clone, so it may be a read error. The same CDR3 arises from other DNA sequences in this sample as well. The rearrangement links TRBV20-1 to TRBJ1-6, with TRBD1 identical over 8 bases. The CDR3 runs 14 residues. CDR1 is DFQATT, CDR2 SNEGSKA, per germline (reference sequence). V trimming: 3 bases; J trimming: 7 bases; junction bases outside the gene matches: 5. This CDR3 reads CSASRDRGNSPLHF. Written as DNA, the CDR3 is TGCAGTGCTAGTCGCGACAGGGGCAATTCACCCCTCCACTTT.

The chain is built from TRBV18 and TRBJ2-7; D is unresolved. V was trimmed by 1 base and J by 7 bases, leaving 11 bases between them. Per germline, CDR1 KGHSH and CDR2 LQKENI. The CDR3 covers 13 residues. CDR3 residues: CASSPQERGEQYF. CDR3 nucleotide sequence: TGTGCCAGCTCACCACAGGAGCGTGGGGAGCAGTACTTC.

This chain connects TRBV11-1 to TRBJ1-1, with 9 bases fitting TRBD1. Germline V gene lookup returns CDR1 SGHAT and CDR2 FQDESV (reference sequence). The CDR3 covers 16 residues. The trim removed 2 bases at V and 5 bases at J, leaving 9 bases unmatched. CDR3 bases: TGTGCCAGCAGCTTATCACAGGGGGCTAGTGGAACTGAAGCTTTCTTT. Its translation: CASSLSQGASGTEAFF.

The table lists this clone with many counts. The conserved phenylalanine or tryptophan normally closing the CDR3 is absent here, so this likely arose from a read error. CDR3 in amino acids: CASSVDGSTYNEQFV. The DNA of the CDR3 is TGTGCCAGCAGCGTAGATGGGTCCACCTACAATGAGCAGTTCGTC. The chain joins TRBV9 to TRBJ2-1; D unclear. Germline V CDR1 and CDR2: SGDLS, YYNGEE. The CDR3 runs 15 residues. V was shortened by 0 bases and J by 2 bases, with 9 bases between the two germline ends.

By share, this clone ranks as medium-sized. The chain links TRBV25-1 to TRBJ2-1, with 9 bases aligning to TRBD1. The V gene end was trimmed by 0 bases and the J gene end by 5 bases; junction bases not matched to a gene: 14. Germline CDR1 is MGHDK and CDR2 is SYGVNS. There are 19 residues in the CDR3. CDR3 coding DNA: TGTGCCAGCAGTGAATATAATTGGCTCGGACAGGGGACAAACAATGAGCAGTTCTTC. Protein product: CASSEYNWLGQGTNNEQFF.

This clone was seen only a few times. The rearrangement links TRBV20-1 to TRBJ2-7; D possibly matches TRBD1 or TRBD2 (5 bases each). The CDR3 has 16 amino acids. Germline CDR1 is DFQATT and CDR2 is SNEGSKA (reference sequence). V lost 0 bases to trimming and J lost 0 bases, with 15 bases between them. The CDR3 DNA reads as TGCAGTGCTAGAGATTTTAGGGACGGGACCTCCTACGAGCAGTACTTC. It specifies CSARDFRDGTSYEQYF.

This clone was detected a few times. The V call is TRBV20-1, the J call TRBJ1-1; D is possibly TRBD1 (5 bases). CDR1 is DFQATT and CDR2 is SNEGSKA in the germline V gene (reference sequence). The germline V and J ends were trimmed by 5 bases and 4 bases, with 17 bases remaining between them. The CDR3 covers 14 residues. The CDR3 DNA follows: TGCAGTGCTCCTCCGGGGGGACGGGGCACTGAAGCTTTCTTT. Translated: CSAPPGGRGTEAFF.

This clone was observed a handful of times. The V gene is TRBV15, the J gene TRBJ1-2; no firm D call. CDR1 is LNHNV and CDR2 is YYDKDF in the germline V gene (reference sequence). The CDR3 length is 14 residues. Trimming removed 0 bases at V and 3 bases at J, with 8 bases between. The CDR3 nucleotides are TGTGCCACCAGCAGAGAGAGAGAAGACTATGGCTACACCTTC. Encoded protein: CATSREREDYGYTF.

This clone has more than one count but fewer than ten. This chain links TRBV27 with TRBJ2-5, with TRBD2 matching over 14 bases. Germline V gene lookup returns CDR1 MNHEY and CDR2 SMNVEV (reference sequence). V lost 5 bases, J lost 4 bases, and 3 bases stayed unmatched. This CDR3 spans 15 amino acids. CDR3: CASSRGLAGVETQYF. In nucleotides, the CDR3 is TGTGCCAGCAGTCGGGGACTAGCGGGAGTAGAGACCCAGTACTTC.

V gene TRBV20-1 combines with J gene TRBJ1-4; tentatively, D is TRBD1 (5 bases). The germline V gene encodes CDR1 DFQATT and CDR2 SNEGSKA (reference sequence). Between the trimmed V and J ends, which lost 5 bases and 6 bases, there was a span of 13 bases. CDR3 length: 13 residues. CDR3 region: CSALTVGDEKLFF. The CDR3 coding sequence is TGCAGTGCTTTAACGGTGGGGGATGAAAAACTGTTTTTT.

This clone is deemed large. The chain has TRBV20-1 and TRBJ2-7, with 11 positions matching TRBD2. Germline CDR1 is DFQATT and CDR2 is SNEGSKA (reference sequence). The CDR3 is 13 amino acids. The V and J ends lost 5 bases and 4 bases, in that order; junction bases with no gene match: 4. The CDR3 sequence is CSAAGTSGYEQYF. The CDR3, as DNA: TGCAGTGCTGCTGGGACTAGCGGTTACGAGCAGTACTTC.

This clone was picked up a small number of times. The rearrangement joins TRBV12-5 to TRBJ2-1; 10 positions agree with TRBD1. The CDR3 contains 16 residues. Germline trimming cut 7 bases from V and 7 bases from J; bases unmatched to any gene: 13. The germline CDR1 and CDR2 sequences are LGHNT and FRNRAP. CDR3 sequence: CASVRHGGTGANEQFF. DNA for the CDR3: TGTGCTAGTGTCAGGCATGGCGGGACAGGGGCAAATGAGCAGTTCTTC.

The V gene is TRBV2, the J gene TRBJ2-2, with 7 bases matching TRBD2. With 10 bases clipped from V and 5 bases from J, the junction kept 10 bases outside the gene matches. This CDR3 contains 14 residues. Germline V gene sequence: CDR1 SNHLY, CDR2 FYNNEI. The CDR3 loop reads CAICDRAGTGELFF. CDR3 coding DNA: TGTGCCATCTGCGACAGAGCGGGGACCGGGGAGCTGTTTTTT.

This clone was detected a few times. The V gene is TRBV11-2, the J gene TRBJ1-1, with 11 positions matching TRBD1. J lost 6 bases, V lost 5 bases, and 11 bases had no gene match. Germline V CDR1 and CDR2: SGHAT, FQNNGV. The CDR3 has 16 amino acids. The CDR3 here is CASSQPRTGGASEAFF. CDR3 coding DNA: TGTGCCAGCAGCCAACCCCGGACAGGGGGCGCATCTGAAGCTTTCTTT.

For the CDR3, the DNA is TGTGCCAGCAGTGACGAGGGACAGGCGAACACTGAAGCTTTCTTT. This gives the protein CASSDEGQANTEAFF. This chain links TRBV6-1 with TRBJ1-1; TRBD1 aligns across 8 bases. This CDR3 is built from 15 residues. CDR1 and CDR2 (germline): MNHNS, SASEGT. After removal of 3 bases from V and 1 base from J, the junction contained 4 bases not matched to a gene.

This clone was seen a handful of times. The V gene is TRBV12-3 or TRBV12-4, the J gene TRBJ1-1; D perhaps matches TRBD1 (5 bases). Deletions cut 6 bases from V and 2 bases from J, with 13 bases between. This CDR3 has 14 residues. The CDR3 here is CASSPGTLNTEAFF. CDR3 in DNA: TGTGCCAGCAGCCCTGGGACCCTAAACACTGAAGCTTTCTTT.